This T cell receptor (beta chain) was captured in a study of cytomegalovirus exposure and HLA in healthy donors. PCR primers comprised 60 Vbeta and 13 Jbeta primers. This table comes from immunoSEQ multiplex PCR, and its TCRdb copy is limited to in-frame clones, with some not included. The sample includes roughly 100,000 clones, 55% to 65% of them seen just once. Whole-study findings and limits: Previous analysis showed most TCR beta V segments were productive about 87% or about 30% of the time. Later genetic work tied a missense DCLRE1C variant to beta-chain V and J trimming.

To note about this clone: The target antigen is unknown.

Germline V gene sequence: CDR1 MGHDK, CDR2 SYGVNS. The V and J ends lost 2 bases and 2 bases, in that order; junction bases with no gene match: 4. CDR3 length: 15 amino acids. The material sequenced was PBMCs. The sequence was obtained from a man between 25 and 39 years old in good health and CMV-seropositive. This chain connects TRBV25-1 to TRBJ2-3; 7 nucleotides align to TRBD2. DNA of the CDR3: TGTGCCAGCAGTGAAGGCGGGGGATCCACAGATACGCAGTATTTT. Translation gives CASSEGGGSTDTQYF.